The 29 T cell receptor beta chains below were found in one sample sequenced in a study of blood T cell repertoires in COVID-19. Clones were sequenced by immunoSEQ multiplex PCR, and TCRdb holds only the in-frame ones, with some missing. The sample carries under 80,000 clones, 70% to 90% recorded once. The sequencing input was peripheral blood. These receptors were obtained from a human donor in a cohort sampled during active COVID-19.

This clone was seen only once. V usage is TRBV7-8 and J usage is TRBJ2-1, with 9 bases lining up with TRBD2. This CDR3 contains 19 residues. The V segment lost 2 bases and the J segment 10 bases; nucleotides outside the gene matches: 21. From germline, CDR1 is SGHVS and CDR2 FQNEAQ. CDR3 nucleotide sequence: TGTGCCAGCAGCTTACGGTCCATCGGAGGGACTAGCCGTCGCGGGGAGCAGTTCTTC. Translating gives CASSLRSIGGTSRRGEQFF.

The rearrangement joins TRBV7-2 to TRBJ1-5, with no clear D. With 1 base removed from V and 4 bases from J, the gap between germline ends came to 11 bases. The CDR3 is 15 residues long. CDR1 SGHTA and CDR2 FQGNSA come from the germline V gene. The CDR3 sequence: CASSLGSARNQPQHF. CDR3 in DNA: TGTGCCAGCAGCTTAGGTTCCGCCCGGAATCAGCCCCAGCATTTT.

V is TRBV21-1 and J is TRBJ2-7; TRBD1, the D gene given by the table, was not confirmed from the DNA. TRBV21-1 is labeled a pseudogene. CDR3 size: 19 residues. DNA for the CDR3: TGTGCCAGCAGCAAAGGTGTTTCGACGACAGGGCCGAGCTCCTACGAGCAGTACTTC. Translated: CASSKGVSTTGPSSYEQYF.

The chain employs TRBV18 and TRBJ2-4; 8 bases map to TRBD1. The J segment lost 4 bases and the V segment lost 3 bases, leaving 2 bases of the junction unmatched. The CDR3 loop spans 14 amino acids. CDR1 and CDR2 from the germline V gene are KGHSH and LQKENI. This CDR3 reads CASSPRQGKNIQYF. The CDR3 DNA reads TGTGCCAGCTCACCTCGACAGGGGAAAAACATTCAGTACTTC.

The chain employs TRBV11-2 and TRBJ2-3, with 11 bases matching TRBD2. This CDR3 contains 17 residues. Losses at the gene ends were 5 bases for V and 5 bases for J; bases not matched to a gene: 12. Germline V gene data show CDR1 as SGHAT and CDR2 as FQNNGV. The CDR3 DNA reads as TGTGCCAGCAGCGTCCGACTAGCGGGAATTAGTATAGATACGCAGTATTTT. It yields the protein CASSVRLAGISIDTQYF.

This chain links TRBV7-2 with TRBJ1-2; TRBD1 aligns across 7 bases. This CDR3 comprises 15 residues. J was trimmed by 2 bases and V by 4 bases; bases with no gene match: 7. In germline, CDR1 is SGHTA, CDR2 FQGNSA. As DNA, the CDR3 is TGTGCCAGCAGCTCCGATCCACAGGGGAACTATGGCTACACCTTC. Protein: CASSSDPQGNYGYTF.

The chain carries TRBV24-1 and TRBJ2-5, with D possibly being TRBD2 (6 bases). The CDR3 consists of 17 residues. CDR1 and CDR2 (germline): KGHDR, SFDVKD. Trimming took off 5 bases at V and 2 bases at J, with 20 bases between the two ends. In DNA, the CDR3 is TGTGCCACCAGTGTTCTTGGCGGGATAGTTGGGCAAGAGACCCAGTACTTC. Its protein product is CATSVLGGIVGQETQYF.

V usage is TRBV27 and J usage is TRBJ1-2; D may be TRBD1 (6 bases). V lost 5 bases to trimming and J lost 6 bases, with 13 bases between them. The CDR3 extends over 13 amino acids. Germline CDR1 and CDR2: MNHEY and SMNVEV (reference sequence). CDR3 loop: CASSQGRVDGYTF. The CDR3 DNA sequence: TGTGCCAGCAGTCAGGGGAGGGTTGATGGCTACACCTTC.

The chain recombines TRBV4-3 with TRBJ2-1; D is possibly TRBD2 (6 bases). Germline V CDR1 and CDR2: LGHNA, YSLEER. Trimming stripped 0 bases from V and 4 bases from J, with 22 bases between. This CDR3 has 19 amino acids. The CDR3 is CASSQEWGTPFPPYNEQFF. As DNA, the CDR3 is TGCGCCAGCAGCCAAGAGTGGGGGACTCCCTTCCCCCCTTACAATGAGCAGTTCTTC.

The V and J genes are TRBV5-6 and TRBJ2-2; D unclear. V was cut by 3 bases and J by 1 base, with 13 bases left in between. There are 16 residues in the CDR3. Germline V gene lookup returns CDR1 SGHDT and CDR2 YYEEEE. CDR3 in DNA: TGTGCCAGCAGCTCCCAACCGAGGTTGAACACCGGGGAGCTGTTTTTT. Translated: CASSSQPRLNTGELFF.

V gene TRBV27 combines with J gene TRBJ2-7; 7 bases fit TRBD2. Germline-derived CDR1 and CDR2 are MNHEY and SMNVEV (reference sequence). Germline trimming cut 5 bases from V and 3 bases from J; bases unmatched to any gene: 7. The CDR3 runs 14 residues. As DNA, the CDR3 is TGTGCCAGCAGTGTTTCCCCGGGAGGCTACGAGCAGTACTTC. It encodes CASSVSPGGYEQYF.

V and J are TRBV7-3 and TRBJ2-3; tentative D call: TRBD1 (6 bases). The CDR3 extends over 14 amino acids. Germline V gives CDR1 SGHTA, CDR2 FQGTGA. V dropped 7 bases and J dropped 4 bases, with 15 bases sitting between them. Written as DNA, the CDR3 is TGTGCCAGCACCCAAAGAGGGGGAGCAGATACGCAGTATTTT. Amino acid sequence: CASTQRGGADTQYF.

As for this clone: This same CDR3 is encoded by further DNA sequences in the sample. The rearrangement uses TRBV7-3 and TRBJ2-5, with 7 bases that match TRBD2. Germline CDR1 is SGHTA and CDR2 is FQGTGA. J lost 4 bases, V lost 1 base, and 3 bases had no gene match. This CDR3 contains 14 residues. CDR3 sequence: CASSLSGRGETQYF. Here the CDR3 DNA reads TGTGCCAGCAGCTTAAGCGGGAGAGGAGAGACCCAGTACTTC.

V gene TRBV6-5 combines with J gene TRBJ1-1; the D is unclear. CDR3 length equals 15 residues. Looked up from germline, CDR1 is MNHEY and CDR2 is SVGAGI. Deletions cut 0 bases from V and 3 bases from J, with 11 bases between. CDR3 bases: TGTGCCAGCAGTTACTCGTCTCATGCGGACACTGAAGCTTTCTTT. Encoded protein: CASSYSSHADTEAFF.

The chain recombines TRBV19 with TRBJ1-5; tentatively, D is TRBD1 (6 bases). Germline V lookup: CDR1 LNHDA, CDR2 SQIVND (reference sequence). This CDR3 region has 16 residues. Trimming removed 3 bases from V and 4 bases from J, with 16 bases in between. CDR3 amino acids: CASSMKGAGANQPQHF. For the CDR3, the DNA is TGTGCCAGTAGTATGAAAGGGGCAGGGGCTAATCAGCCCCAGCATTTT.

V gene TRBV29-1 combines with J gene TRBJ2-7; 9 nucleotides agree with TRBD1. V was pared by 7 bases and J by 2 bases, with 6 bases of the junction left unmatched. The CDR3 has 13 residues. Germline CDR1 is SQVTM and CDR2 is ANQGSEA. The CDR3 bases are TGCAGCGCACAGGGGACAGGGCCCTACGAGCAGTACTTC. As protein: CSAQGTGPYEQYF.

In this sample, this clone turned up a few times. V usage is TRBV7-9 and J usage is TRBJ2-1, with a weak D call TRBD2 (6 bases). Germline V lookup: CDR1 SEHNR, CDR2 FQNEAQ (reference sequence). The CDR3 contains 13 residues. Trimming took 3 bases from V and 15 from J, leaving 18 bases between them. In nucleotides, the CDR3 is TGTGCCAGCAGCTTCACGCAGGCGGGGAGTCTGTTCTTC. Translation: CASSFTQAGSLFF.

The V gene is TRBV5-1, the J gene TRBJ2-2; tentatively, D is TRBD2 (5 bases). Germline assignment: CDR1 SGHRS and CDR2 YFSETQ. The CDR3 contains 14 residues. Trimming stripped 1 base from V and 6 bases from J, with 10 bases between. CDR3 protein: CASSLSGVPGELFF. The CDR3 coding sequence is TGCGCCAGCAGCTTGTCCGGGGTGCCCGGGGAGCTGTTTTTT.

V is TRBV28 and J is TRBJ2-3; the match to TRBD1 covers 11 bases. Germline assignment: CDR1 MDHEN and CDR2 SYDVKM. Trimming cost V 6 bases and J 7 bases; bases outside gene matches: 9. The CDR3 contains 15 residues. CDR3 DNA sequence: TGTGCCAGCAGGACCTCCGGGACAGGGGGTTATACGCAGTATTTT. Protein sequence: CASRTSGTGGYTQYF.

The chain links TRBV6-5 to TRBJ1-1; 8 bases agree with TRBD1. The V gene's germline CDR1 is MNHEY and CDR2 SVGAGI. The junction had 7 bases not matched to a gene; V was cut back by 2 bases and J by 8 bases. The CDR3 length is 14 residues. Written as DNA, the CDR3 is TGTGCCAGCAGTTACAGCAGGGGGCGTATAGAAGCTTTCTTT. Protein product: CASSYSRGRIEAFF.

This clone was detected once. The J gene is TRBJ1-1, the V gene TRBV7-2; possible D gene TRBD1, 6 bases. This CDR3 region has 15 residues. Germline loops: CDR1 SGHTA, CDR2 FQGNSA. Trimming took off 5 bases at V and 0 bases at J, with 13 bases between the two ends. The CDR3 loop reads CASSPGAPMNTEAFF. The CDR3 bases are TGTGCCAGCAGCCCAGGGGCTCCCATGAACACTGAAGCTTTCTTT.

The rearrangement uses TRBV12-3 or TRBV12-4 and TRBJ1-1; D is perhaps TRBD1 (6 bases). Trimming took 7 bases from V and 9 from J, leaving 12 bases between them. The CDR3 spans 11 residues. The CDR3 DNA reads TGTGCCAGCATCCACAGGGCTAAAGCTTTCTTT. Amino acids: CASIHRAKAFF.

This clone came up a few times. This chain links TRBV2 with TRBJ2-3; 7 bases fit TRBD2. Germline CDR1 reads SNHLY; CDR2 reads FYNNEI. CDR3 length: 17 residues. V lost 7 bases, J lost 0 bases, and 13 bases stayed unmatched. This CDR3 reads CASNGLGWGGSTDTQYF. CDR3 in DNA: TGTGCCAGCAACGGGCTCGGTTGGGGGGGGAGCACAGATACGCAGTATTTT.

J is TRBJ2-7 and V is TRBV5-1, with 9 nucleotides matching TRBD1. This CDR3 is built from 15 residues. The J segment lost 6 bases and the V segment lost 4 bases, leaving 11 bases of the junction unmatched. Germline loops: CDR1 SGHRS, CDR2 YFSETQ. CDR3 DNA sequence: TGCGCCAGCAGCAAACCGGGACAGGGAAATGTCGAGCAGTACTTC. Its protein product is CASSKPGQGNVEQYF.

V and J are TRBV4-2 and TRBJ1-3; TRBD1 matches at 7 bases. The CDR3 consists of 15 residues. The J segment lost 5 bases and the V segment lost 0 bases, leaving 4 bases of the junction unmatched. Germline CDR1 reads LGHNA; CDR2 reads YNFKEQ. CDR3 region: CASSQEGQVRNTIYF. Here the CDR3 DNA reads TGTGCCAGCAGCCAAGAAGGACAGGTTCGAAACACCATATATTTT.

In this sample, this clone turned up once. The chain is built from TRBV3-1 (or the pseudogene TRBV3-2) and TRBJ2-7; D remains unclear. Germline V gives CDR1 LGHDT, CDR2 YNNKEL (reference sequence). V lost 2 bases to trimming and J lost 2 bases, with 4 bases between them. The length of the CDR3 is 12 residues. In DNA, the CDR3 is TGTGCCAGCAGCCAACGTACCTACGAGCAGTACTTC. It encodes CASSQRTYEQYF.

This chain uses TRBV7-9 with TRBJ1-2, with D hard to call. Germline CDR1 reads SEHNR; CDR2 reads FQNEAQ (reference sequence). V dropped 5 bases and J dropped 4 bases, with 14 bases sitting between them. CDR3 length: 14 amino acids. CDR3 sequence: CASSPHRGFYGYTF. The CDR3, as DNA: TGTGCCAGCAGCCCTCATCGAGGATTCTATGGCTACACCTTC.

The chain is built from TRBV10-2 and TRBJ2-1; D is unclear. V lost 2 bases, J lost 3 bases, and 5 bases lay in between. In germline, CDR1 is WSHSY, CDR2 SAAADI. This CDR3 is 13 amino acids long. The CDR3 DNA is TGCGCCAGCAGTGAGCTCCTCTACAATGAGCAGTTCTTC. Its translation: CASSELLYNEQFF.

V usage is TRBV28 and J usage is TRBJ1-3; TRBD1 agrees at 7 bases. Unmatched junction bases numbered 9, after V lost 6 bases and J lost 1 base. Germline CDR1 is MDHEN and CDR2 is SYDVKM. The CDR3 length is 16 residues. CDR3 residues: CASSSPRGASGNTIYF. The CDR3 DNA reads TGTGCCAGCAGCTCCCCCAGGGGGGCGTCTGGAAACACCATATATTTT.